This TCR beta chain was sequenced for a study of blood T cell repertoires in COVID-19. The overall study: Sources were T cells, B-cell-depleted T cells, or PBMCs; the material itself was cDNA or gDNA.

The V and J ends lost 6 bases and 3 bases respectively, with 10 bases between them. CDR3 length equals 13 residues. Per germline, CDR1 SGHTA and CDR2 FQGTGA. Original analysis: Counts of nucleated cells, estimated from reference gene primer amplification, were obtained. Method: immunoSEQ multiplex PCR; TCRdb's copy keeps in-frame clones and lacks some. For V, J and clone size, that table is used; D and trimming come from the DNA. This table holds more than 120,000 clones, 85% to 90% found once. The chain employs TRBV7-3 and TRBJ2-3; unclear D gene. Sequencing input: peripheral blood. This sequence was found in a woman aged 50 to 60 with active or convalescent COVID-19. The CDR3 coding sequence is TGTGCCAGCAGGAAATCCGCGACAGATACGCAGTATTTT. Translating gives CASRKSATDTQYF.